A single sample is the source of the 8 T cell receptor beta chains below, sequenced in a study of T cell repertoires in aging, cancer and after chemotherapy. The template was genomic DNA from peripheral blood, not RNA. TRB rearrangements spanning V, D and J were amplified using mixed TRB-A/B primers. TCRdb called the multiplex PCR reads again in MiXCR, with one record for every CDR3 protein. The profile shows several thousand distinct CDR3 sequences, around 34% of them singletons. The sample was blood. Every receptor here comes from a human donor in good health. The donor label of this sample is uncertain.

This clonotype has more than one count but fewer than ten. The chain uses TRBV5-7 and TRBJ1-5; 10 bases match TRBD1. TRBV5-7 is an ORF; its function is uncertain. The CDR3 extends over 14 amino acids. The V segment lost 2 bases and the J segment 7 bases; nucleotides outside the gene matches: 3. CDR3 sequence: CASSFGTGEQPQHF. The DNA for the CDR3 is TGTGCCAGCAGCTTCGGGACAGGGGAACAGCCCCAGCATTTT.

The rearrangement links TRBV7-9 to TRBJ1-2; D unresolved. This CDR3 has 16 amino acids. Germline lookup yields CDR1 SEHNR and CDR2 FQNEAQ (reference sequence). The V gene lost 5 bases and the J gene lost 0 bases, with 16 bases spanning the gap. The DNA of the CDR3 is TGTGCCAGCAGCCCCAAGGGCAGTTTTGCTAACTATGGCTACACCTTC. Its protein is CASSPKGSFANYGYTF. Drawing the rest from reference TRBV7-9 and TRBJ1-2, the complete variable domain is DTGVSQNPRHKITKRGQNVTFRCDPISEHNRLYWYRQTLGQGPEFLTYFQNEAQLEKSRLLSDRFSAERPKGSFSTLEIQRTEQGDSAMYLCASSPKGSFANYGYTFGSGTRLTVV.

V gene TRBV7-2 combines with J gene TRBJ2-7, with 9 nucleotides matching TRBD1. The ends lost 3 bases at V and 0 bases at J; junction bases unmatched: 0. Germline CDR1 and CDR2: SGHTA and FQGNSA. The CDR3 length is 14 residues. In DNA, the CDR3 is TGTGCCAGCAGCTTGGACAGGGGCTCCTACGAGCAGTACTTC. Its protein product is CASSLDRGSYEQYF.

J is TRBJ2-3 and V is TRBV4-3, with D tentatively TRBD1 or TRBD2 (6 bases each). The V and J ends lost 0 bases and 1 base respectively, with 14 bases between them. In germline, CDR1 is LGHNA, CDR2 YSLEER. The CDR3 runs 17 residues. This chain's CDR3 is CASSQDIRGRRTDTQYF. CDR3 in DNA: TGCGCCAGCAGCCAAGATATCCGGGGGCGACGCACAGATACGCAGTATTTT.

Note on this clonotype: The germline gene is not matched at one end of the junction; a read error may be the cause. The rearrangement joins TRBV19 to TRBJ2-3, with 8 bases identical to TRBD1. The CDR3 is made up of 16 amino acids. Per the germline V gene, CDR1 is LNHDA and CDR2 is SQIVND (reference sequence). CDR3 sequence: CASSIVGTGARDTQYF. Here the CDR3 DNA reads TGTGCCAGCAGTATCGTAGGGACAGGTGCCAGAGATACGCAGTATTTT.

The chain uses TRBV5-1 and TRBJ1-4; weak D call: TRBD1 (5 bases). The length of the CDR3 is 14 residues. The V end lost 7 bases, the J end lost 4 bases, and 14 bases lay between the germline ends. CDR1 and CDR2 from the germline V gene are SGHRS and YFSETQ. CDR3 coding DNA: TGCGCCAGCCGACCCCAGGGACTTAATGAAAAACTGTTTTTT. It specifies CASRPQGLNEKLFF. The full variable domain, in which reference TRBV5-1 and TRBJ1-4 provide the parts outside the CDR3, is KAGVTQTPRYLIKTRGQQVTLSCSPISGHRSVSWYQQTPGQGLQFLFEYFSETQRNKGNFPGRFSGRQFSNSRSEMNVSTLELGDSALYLCASRPQGLNEKLFFGSGTQLSVL.

The chain uses TRBV5-4 and TRBJ2-7; 7 bases are shared with TRBD2. The CDR3 sequence is 15 residues long. Germline CDR1 reads SGHNT; CDR2 reads YYREEE (reference sequence). V shed 4 bases, J shed 0 bases, and the junction held 7 bases outside the gene matches. The CDR3 reads CASSQAGSRSYEQYF. The CDR3 region has the DNA TGTGCCAGCAGCCAAGCGGGGAGTCGCTCCTACGAGCAGTACTTC.

This sequence joins TRBV6-5 and TRBJ1-2; D call uncertain. Germline CDR1 and CDR2: MNHEY and SVGAGI. The ends were cut back, 6 bases at V and 2 bases at J, with 19 bases in the middle. The CDR3 loop spans 16 amino acids. The CDR3 bases are TGTGCCAGCAGAGGGTACGGAGGAAGGAGAAACTATGGCTACACCTTC. Protein sequence: CASRGYGGRRNYGYTF.